This T cell receptor (beta chain) was found in a study of vaccination and CD4 T cells after COVID-19. This CDR3 contains 14 residues. After removal of 4 bases from V and 9 bases from J, the junction contained 3 bases not matched to a gene. The treatment denotes: roughly ten-day PBMC culture with coronavirus spike peptide pools or control peptides (ViraFEST assay). This clonotype was counted only a few times. Its specificity is not known. Sequencing of the DNA from cultured CD4+ T cells was carried out with the Oncomine TCR Beta short-read assay. TCRdb used MiXCR to reprocess the PCR reads, holding one entry per CDR3 protein. The sample lists some 10,000 distinct CDR3 sequences, roughly 43% occurring once.

The sample taken for sequencing was CD4+ T cells from blood, cultured in vitro. The receptor was derived from a human donor who had recovered from COVID-19. The rearrangement links TRBV12-3 or TRBV12-4 to TRBJ1-6, with 10 bases lining up with TRBD1. DNA for the CDR3: TGTGCCAGCAGTTCGGGGACAGGGGCTTCACCCCTCCACTTT. This translates into CASSSGTGASPLHF.